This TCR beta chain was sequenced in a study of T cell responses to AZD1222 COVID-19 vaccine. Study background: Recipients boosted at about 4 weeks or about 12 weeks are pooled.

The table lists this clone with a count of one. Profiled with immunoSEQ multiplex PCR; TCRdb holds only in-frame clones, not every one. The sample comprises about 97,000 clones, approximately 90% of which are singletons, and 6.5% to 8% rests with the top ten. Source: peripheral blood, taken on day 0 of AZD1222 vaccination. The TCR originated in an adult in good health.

The CDR3 DNA is TGTGCCAGCAGCTTGGAGTCTGGAAACACCATATATTTT. Translation gives CASSLESGNTIYF. The chain has TRBV5-8 and TRBJ1-3; D is uncertain. The V gene lost 0 bases and the J gene lost 1 base, with 2 bases spanning the gap. The V gene's germline CDR1 is SGHTS and CDR2 YDEGEE. The CDR3 consists of 13 residues.